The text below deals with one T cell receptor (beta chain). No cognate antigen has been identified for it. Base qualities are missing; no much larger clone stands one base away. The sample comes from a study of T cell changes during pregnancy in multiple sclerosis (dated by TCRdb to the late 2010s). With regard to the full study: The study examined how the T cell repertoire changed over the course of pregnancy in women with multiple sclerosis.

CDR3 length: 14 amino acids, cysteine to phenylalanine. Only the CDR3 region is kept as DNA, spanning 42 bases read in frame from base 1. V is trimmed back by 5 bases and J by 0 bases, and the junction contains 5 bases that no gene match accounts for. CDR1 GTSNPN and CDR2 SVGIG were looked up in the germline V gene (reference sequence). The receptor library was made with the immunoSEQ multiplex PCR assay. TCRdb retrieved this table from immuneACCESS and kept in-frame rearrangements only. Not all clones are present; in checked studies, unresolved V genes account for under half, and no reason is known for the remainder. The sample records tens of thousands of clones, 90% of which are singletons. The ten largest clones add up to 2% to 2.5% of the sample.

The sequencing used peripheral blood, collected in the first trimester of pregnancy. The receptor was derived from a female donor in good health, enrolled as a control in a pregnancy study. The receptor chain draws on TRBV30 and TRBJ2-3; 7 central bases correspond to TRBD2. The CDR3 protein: CAWGGLTSTDTQYF. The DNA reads TGTGCCTGGGGGGGACTAACTAGCACAGATACGCAGTATTTT.